This is a list of T cell receptor beta chains from one sample in a study of naive and memory T cell subsets. MiXCR was run by TCRdb on the UMI-ligation and nested PCR reads, yielding one entry per CDR3 protein. The table includes just over 80,000 distinct CDR3 sequences, approximately 10% detected once. Sequenced: naive CD8+ T cells from blood. These receptors were collected from a human donor in good health. Each CDR3 is given with its conserved first and last residue. D genes are given only for firm matches. Clone size, where shown, is once, few, many, or a class for clones that have expanded.

J gene	CDR3 length	D gene	V gene	clone size	CDR3 DNA	CDR3 protein
TRBJ2-1	13	TRBD1	TRBV4-2	few	TGTGCCAGCAGCCAAGTTGACAGGGAGGAGCAGTTCTTC	CASSQVDREEQFF
TRBJ2-2	12	-	TRBV6-5	few	TGTGCCAGCAGTTATGTCGCCGGGGAGCTGTTTTTT	CASSYVAGELFF
TRBJ2-4	12	-	TRBV10-3	many	TGTGCCATCAGTCCACAGGCAGGGCTTCAGTACTTC	CAISPQAGLQYF
TRBJ2-2	18	TRBD1	TRBV4-1	-	TGCGCCAGCAGCCAAGATGGACAGGGCTCCTTGGACACCGGGGAGCTGTTTTTT	CASSQDGQGSLDTGELFF
TRBJ2-5	16	TRBD2	TRBV5-4	few	TGTGCCAGCAGCTCCCCCGGGACTAGTGTTCAAGAGACCCAGTACTTC	CASSSPGTSVQETQYF
TRBJ2-5	14	-	TRBV10-3	many	TGTGCCATCAGTGATGTGGGGACCGAAGAGACCCAGTACTTC	CAISDVGTEETQYF
TRBJ1-3	15	TRBD1	TRBV10-3	few	TGTGCCATCAACCAGGACAGGGGTTCAGGAAACACCATATATTTT	CAINQDRGSGNTIYF
TRBJ1-4	14	-	TRBV4-2	many	TGTGCCAGCAGCCTCGAGGACCGAGATGAAAAACTGTTTTTT	CASSLEDRDEKLFF
TRBJ2-1	15	TRBD1	TRBV28	many	TGTGCCAGCAGCCCCGGACAGGGGGCCTACAATGAGCAGTTCTTC	CASSPGQGAYNEQFF
TRBJ2-7	14	TRBD2	TRBV12-3/TRBV12-4	few	TGTGCCAGCAGTTTAGGGACTAGCGGGCGCGAGCAGTACTTC	CASSLGTSGREQYF
TRBJ2-3	16	TRBD2	TRBV30	-	TGTGCCTGGAGTTTCCATAGCGGGAGGTTCGCAGATACGCAGTATTTT	CAWSFHSGRFADTQYF
TRBJ2-1	14	-	TRBV7-9	-	TGTGCCAGCAGCTTACCAGGGGGGACCAATGAGCAGTTCTTC	CASSLPGGTNEQFF